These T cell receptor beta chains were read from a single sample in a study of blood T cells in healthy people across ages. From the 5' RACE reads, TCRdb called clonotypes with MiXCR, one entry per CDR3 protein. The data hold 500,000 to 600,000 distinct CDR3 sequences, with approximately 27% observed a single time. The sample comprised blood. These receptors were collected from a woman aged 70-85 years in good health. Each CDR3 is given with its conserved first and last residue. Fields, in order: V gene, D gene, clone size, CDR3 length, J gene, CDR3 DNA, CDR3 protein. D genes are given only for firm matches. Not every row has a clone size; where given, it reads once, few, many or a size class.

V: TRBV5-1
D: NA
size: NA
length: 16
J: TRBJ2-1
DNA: TGCGCCAACAGCTTGGCGAGTAGCGCGAATATGGTTGAGCAGTTCTTC
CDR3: CANSLASSANMVEQFF

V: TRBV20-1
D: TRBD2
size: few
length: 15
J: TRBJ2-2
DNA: TGCAGTGCACGGACTAGCGGAGGGGACACCGGGGAGCTGTTTTTT
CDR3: CSARTSGGDTGELFF

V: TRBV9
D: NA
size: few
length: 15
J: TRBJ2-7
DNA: TGTGCCAGCAGCGTAGCTGACAGGTCAGACTACGAGCAGTACTTC
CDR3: CASSVADRSDYEQYF

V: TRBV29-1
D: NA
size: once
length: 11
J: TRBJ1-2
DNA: TGCAGCGTTAAGCGGCAATATGGCTACACCTTC
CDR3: CSVKRQYGYTF

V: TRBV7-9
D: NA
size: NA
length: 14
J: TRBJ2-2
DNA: TGTGCCAGCAATGGCCACGCCGAGACCGGGGAGCTGTTTTTT
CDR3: CASNGHAETGELFF

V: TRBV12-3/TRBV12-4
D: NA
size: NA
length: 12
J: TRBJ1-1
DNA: TGTGCCAGCAGCATGGACACATCTGAAGCTTTCTTT
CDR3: CASSMDTSEAFF

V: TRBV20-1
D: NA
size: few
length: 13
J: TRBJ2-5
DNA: TGCAGTGTTTCAAGGAGGGGGTTGGGGGAGCAGTACTTC
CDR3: CSVSRRGLGEQYF

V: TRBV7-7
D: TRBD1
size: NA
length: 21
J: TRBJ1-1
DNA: TGTGCCAGCAGCTTAGGGTCCCGATTAGAGGTCCCACAGGGGAGGAACACTGAAGCTTTCTTT
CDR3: CASSLGSRLEVPQGRNTEAFF

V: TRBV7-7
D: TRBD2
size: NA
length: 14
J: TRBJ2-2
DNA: TGTGCCGGCAGCTTTAGCGGGTTGACCGGGGAGCTGTTTTTT
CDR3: CAGSFSGLTGELFF

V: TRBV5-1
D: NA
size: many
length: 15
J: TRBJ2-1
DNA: TGCGCCAGCAGCTCCGACGGTTCTTCCTACAATGAGCAGTTCTTC
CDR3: CASSSDGSSYNEQFF

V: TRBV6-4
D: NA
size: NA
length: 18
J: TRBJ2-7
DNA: TGTGCCAGCAGTGACTCCATAATCGGGACGGCTAGCTCCTACGAGCAGTACTTC
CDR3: CASSDSIIGTASSYEQYF

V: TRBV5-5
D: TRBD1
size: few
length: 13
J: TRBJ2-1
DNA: TGTGCCAGCAGGTACGGGACAGGGGATGAGCAGTTCTTC
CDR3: CASRYGTGDEQFF

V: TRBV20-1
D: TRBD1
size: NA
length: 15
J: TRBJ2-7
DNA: TGCAGTGCTAGAAGACAGGGGAGGATGGTCTACGAGCAGTACTTC
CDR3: CSARRQGRMVYEQYF

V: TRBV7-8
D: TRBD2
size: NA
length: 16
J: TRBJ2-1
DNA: TGTGCCAGCAGCTTAGGTCCAGCGGGGGCCTACAATGAGCAGTTCTTC
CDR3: CASSLGPAGAYNEQFF

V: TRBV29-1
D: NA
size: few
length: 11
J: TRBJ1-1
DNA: TGCAGCGTTGAACCGAACACTGAAGCTTTCTTT
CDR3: CSVEPNTEAFF

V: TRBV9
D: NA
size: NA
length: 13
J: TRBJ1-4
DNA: TGTGCCAGTTCTCCCACAACTAATGAAAAACTGTTTTTT
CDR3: CASSPTTNEKLFF

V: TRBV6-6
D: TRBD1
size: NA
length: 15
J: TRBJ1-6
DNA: TGTGCCAGCAGAGGGGGAACAGGGGATGATTCACCCCTCCACTTT
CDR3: CASRGGTGDDSPLHF

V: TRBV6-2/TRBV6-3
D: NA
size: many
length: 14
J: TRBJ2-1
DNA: TGTGCCGGAAGACCTGGTGGCTCCTACAATGAGCAGTTCTTC
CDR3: CAGRPGGSYNEQFF

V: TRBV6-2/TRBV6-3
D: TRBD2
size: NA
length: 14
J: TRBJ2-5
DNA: TGTGCCAGCATTGCGGGGGGGGGACAAGAGACCCAGTACTTC
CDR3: CASIAGGGQETQYF

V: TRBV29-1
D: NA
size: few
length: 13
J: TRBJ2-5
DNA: TGCAGCGTTGGTTGGGGGGGCGAGGGGACCCAGTACTTC
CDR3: CSVGWGGEGTQYF

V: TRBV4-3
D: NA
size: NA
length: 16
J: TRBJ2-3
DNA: TGCGCCAGCAGCCCTCGAAGGGATGGCCTTACAGATACGCAGTATTTT
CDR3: CASSPRRDGLTDTQYF

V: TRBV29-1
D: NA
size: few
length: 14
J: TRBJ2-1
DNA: TGCAGCGTTGAAGTCAGGGGGGCCGACGGTGAGCAGTTCTTC
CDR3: CSVEVRGADGEQFF

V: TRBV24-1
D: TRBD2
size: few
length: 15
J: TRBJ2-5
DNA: TGTGCCACCAGTGAACCAGCGGGGGCGGGGGAGACCCAGTACTTC
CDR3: CATSEPAGAGETQYF

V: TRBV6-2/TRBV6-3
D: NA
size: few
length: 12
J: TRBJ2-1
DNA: TGCGCCAGCAGCCGTTACAGGGAGGAGCAGTTCTTC
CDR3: CASSRYREEQFF